This T cell receptor (beta chain) is drawn from a study of blood T cell repertoires in COVID-19. As for the study in general: COVID-19 samples, acute and convalescent, were from the United States, Italy and Spain.

This clone was seen just once. Assignments of participants to cohorts depended upon their own reported clinical history. Recovered status in Cohort 3 required two negative PCRs, clearance, or symptom resolution. Original processing methods: Amplification from reference gene primers served as the basis for estimated nucleated cell counts. TCRdb's table, derived via immunoSEQ multiplex PCR, lists solely in-frame clones and lacks some. The V and J calls and the clone size are those of that table, but D and trimming were determined from the DNA. The sample lists around 280,000 clones, around nine tenths seen once, with 6% in the top ten. The CDR3 loop spans 12 amino acids. V was clipped by 5 bases and J by 11 bases, with 15 bases between them. Germline V gene sequence: CDR1 SGHDN, CDR2 FVKESK.

The specimen was PBMCs or T cells enriched from blood (not recorded which). This chain uses TRBV14 with TRBJ1-1; D unclear. The clonotype originates from a woman in her thirties or forties who had recovered from COVID-19. The DNA for the CDR3 is TGTGCCAGCAGCGCCCGGGGTCTTCGGGCTTTCTTT. This translates into CASSARGLRAFF.